The T cell receptor (beta chain) under discussion was sequenced for a study of blood T cell repertoires in COVID-19. Study overall: Whether acute or convalescent, the COVID-19 samples came from the United States, Italy and Spain.

Per the study methods: Scientists estimated how many nucleated cells there were by amplifying reference gene primers. Sequencing was performed with immunoSEQ multiplex PCR; in TCRdb, only in-frame clones are kept and a portion is missing. V and J calls and clone size follow that table, whereas D and trimming were derived from the DNA. Of about 140,000 clones listed, about 86% are singletons. The CDR3 is 13 amino acids. Germline V CDR1 and CDR2: SGHTA, FQGTGA. Trimming removed 8 bases from V and 1 base from J, with 10 bases in between. The sequenced sample consisted of peripheral blood. This chain joins TRBV7-3 and TRBJ2-3; D is possibly TRBD1 (6 bases). This receptor was identified in a woman between 55 and 75 years old with acute or convalescent COVID-19. CDR3 sequence: CASRGGRTDTQYF. For the CDR3, the DNA is TGTGCCAGCCGAGGGGGTCGCACAGATACGCAGTATTTT. The variable domain in full, with the rest retrieved from reference TRBV7-3 and TRBJ2-3, is GAGVSQTPSNKVTEKGKYVELRCDPISGHTALYWYRQSLGQGPEFLIYFQGTGAADDSGLPNDRFFAVRPEGSVSTLKIQRTERGDSAVYLCASRGGRTDTQYFGPGTRLTVL.